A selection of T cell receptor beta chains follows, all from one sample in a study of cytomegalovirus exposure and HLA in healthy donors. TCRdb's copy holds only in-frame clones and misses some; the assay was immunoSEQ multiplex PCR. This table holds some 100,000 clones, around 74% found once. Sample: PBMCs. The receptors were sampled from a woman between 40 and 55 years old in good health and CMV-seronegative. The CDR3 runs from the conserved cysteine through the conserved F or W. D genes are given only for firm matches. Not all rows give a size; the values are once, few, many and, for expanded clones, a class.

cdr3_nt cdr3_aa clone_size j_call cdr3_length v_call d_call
TGTGCCAGCAGTGAAGCGTCCGTGGGCCTCTGGTATTTT CASSEASVGLWYF - TRBJ2-3 13 TRBV6-1 -
TGTGCCAGTAGTATCTTTACCGGGGGCAATCAGCCCCAGCATTTT CASSIFTGGNQPQHF - TRBJ1-5 15 TRBV19 -
TGTGCCCGTAATGGACTAGCGGGAGGCGGGGAGCTGTTTTTT CARNGLAGGGELFF - TRBJ2-2 14 TRBV2 TRBD2
TGTGCCAGCAGATACACAGGGCCCACAGATACGCAGTATTTT CASRYTGPTDTQYF - TRBJ2-3 14 TRBV2 -
TGTGCCAGCAGCTCCCGAGTGACAGGGATAGGCGCAGATACGCAGTATTTT CASSSRVTGIGADTQYF - TRBJ2-3 17 TRBV7-9 TRBD1
TGTGCCAGCAGTGATCAGTCGGGGGGGTCGGATACGCAGTATTTT CASSDQSGGSDTQYF - TRBJ2-3 15 TRBV6-1 TRBD2
TGTGCCAGCACCCTAGGGGCTAGCGCTGACGAGCAGTACTTC CASTLGASADEQYF - TRBJ2-7 14 TRBV7-2 -
TGTGCCAGCAGCAACAGGGATTATTCACCCCTCCACTTT CASSNRDYSPLHF - TRBJ1-6 13 TRBV6-1 -
TGTGCCAGCGCGACTAAAGAATCCGGAAACACCATATATTTT CASATKESGNTIYF few TRBJ1-3 14 TRBV14 -
TGTGCCAGCAGCTTAGTGGGCCAGATTAGCTCCTACGAGCAGTACTTC CASSLVGQISSYEQYF - TRBJ2-7 16 TRBV7-9 -
TGCGCCAGCAGCTTGTTGGCGGGGGGCTCCTACGAGCAGTACTTC CASSLLAGGSYEQYF - TRBJ2-7 15 TRBV5-1 TRBD2
TGCGCCAGCAGCCGCCGGGACATGCTCACAGATACGCAGTATTTT CASSRRDMLTDTQYF - TRBJ2-3 15 TRBV5-1 -